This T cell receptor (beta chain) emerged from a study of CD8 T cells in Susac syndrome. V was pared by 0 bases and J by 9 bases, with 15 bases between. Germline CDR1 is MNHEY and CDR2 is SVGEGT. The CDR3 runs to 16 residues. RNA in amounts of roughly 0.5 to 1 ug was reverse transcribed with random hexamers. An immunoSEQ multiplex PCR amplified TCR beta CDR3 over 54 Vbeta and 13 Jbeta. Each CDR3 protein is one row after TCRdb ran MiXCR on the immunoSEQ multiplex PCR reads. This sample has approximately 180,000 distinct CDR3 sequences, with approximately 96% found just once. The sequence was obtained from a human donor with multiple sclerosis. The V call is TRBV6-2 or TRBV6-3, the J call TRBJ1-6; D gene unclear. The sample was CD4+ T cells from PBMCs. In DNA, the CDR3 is TGTGCCAGCAGTTACTCCCCGCCAGGCCGGGGTTCACCCCTCCACTTT. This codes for CASSYSPPGRGSPLHF.